This T cell receptor (beta chain) was recovered during a study of T cells after yellow fever vaccination. In germline, CDR1 is SNHLY, CDR2 FYNNEI. V was clipped by 10 bases and J by 4 bases, with 16 bases between them. The CDR3 spans 13 residues. This clonotype appeared many times. TCRdb itself ran the 5' RACE reads through MiXCR, one entry per CDR3 protein. The top ten hold about 24% of the sample, which has roughly 330,000 distinct CDR3 sequences, approximately 4% seen once. The sequence was collected from a man aged 18-30 years who received the YFV17D yellow fever vaccine. V usage is TRBV2 and J usage is TRBJ2-5; D is perhaps TRBD2 (7 bases). Material: PBMCs, obtained 5 days after the yellow fever booster vaccination. The CDR3 coding sequence is TGTGCCAAGGAGGAGGGGGGGAGAGAGACCCAGTACTTC. It specifies CAKEEGGRETQYF.